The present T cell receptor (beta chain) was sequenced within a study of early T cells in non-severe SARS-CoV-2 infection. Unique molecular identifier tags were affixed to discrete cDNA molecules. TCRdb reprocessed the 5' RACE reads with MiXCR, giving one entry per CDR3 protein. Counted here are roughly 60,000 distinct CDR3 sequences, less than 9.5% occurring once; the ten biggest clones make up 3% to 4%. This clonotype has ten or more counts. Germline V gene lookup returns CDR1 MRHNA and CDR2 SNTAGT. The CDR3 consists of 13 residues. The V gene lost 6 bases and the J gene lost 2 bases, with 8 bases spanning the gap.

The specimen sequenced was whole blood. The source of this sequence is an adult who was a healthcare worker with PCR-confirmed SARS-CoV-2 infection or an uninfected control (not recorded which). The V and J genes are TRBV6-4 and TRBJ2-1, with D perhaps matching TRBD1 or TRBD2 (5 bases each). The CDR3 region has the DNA TGTGCCAGCAGCAGGGAGCCCTACAATGAGCAGTTCTTC. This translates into CASSREPYNEQFF.